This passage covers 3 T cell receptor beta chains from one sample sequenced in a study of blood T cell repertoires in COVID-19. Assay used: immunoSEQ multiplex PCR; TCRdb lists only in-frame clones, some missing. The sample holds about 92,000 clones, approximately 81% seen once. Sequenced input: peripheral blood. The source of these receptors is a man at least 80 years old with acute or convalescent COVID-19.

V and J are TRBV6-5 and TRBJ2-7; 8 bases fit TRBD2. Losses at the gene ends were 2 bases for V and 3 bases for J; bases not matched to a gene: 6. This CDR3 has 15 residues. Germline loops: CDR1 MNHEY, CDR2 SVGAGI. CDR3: CASSYLGTSSYEQYF. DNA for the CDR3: TGTGCCAGCAGTTACCTGGGGACTAGTAGCTACGAGCAGTACTTC.

CDR3 in amino acids: CASYAGLSGNTIYF. For the CDR3, the DNA is TGTGCCAGCTATGCGGGCCTCTCTGGAAACACCATATATTTT. The genes are TRBV5-6 and TRBJ1-3; D uncertain. Between the trimmed V and J ends, which lost 7 bases and 0 bases, there was a span of 11 bases. The CDR3 extends over 14 amino acids. The germline CDR1 and CDR2 sequences are SGHDT and YYEEEE.

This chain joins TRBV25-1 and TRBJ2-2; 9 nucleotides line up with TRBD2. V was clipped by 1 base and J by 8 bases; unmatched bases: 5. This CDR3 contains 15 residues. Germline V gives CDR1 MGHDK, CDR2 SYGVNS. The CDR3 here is CASSESRLAGGELFF. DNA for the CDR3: TGTGCCAGCAGTGAATCGCGGCTAGCGGGAGGGGAGCTGTTTTTT.